The clone carrying this T cell receptor beta chain has only one observation. This sample was taken from a study of cytomegalovirus exposure and HLA in healthy donors. Only in-frame clones appear in the TCRdb table, and some are missing; sequencing was by immunoSEQ multiplex PCR. The table has about 110,000 clones, 88% seen once. The V gene lost 5 bases and the J gene lost 11 bases, with 25 bases spanning the gap. This CDR3 is 17 amino acids long. CDR1 is SGHTA and CDR2 is FQGNSA in the germline V gene. The donors were members of the validation cohort comprising over a hundred subjects, separate from the approximately 700-subject first cohort.

The chain uses TRBV7-2 and TRBJ1-6, with D unclear. Material for sequencing was PBMCs. This receptor was obtained from a woman aged 18-29 years in good health and CMV-seropositive. In nucleotides, the CDR3 is TGTGCCAGCAGCCATGAAAAAAGACACGGCATTCTTCCACCCCTCCACTTT. It codes for CASSHEKRHGILPPLHF.